This T cell receptor (beta chain) came from a study of blood T cell repertoires in COVID-19. Study-wide background: The United States, Italy and Spain were the sources of the acute and convalescent COVID-19 samples. The cDNA or gDNA used as material had been derived from T cells, B-cell-depleted T cells, or PBMCs.

This CDR3 has 11 amino acids. Germline V CDR1 and CDR2: GTSNPN, SVGIG (reference sequence). Per the original data handling: It was from reference gene primer amplification that nucleated cell counts were estimated. Sequencing used immunoSEQ multiplex PCR; TCRdb keeps in-frame clones, though not all of them. That table gives V, J and clone size, and the DNA gave D and trimming. The table lists some 150,000 clones, about 84% of them singletons, with approximately 5% in the top ten. The chain has TRBV30 and TRBJ1-1; a weak D match, TRBD1 (6 bases). This TCR was recovered from a woman aged 50 to 60 with acute or convalescent COVID-19. The sequencing input was peripheral blood. The CDR3 nucleotides read TGTGCTGGGAGGGGGGACACTGAAGCTTTCTTT. Protein product: CAGRGDTEAFF.